Each of the 4 T cell receptor beta chains below was sequenced from the same sample in a study of tumor-infiltrating lymphocytes in glioblastoma multiforme. TCR beta libraries were built from RNA through three nested multiplex PCR rounds using modified ARM-PCR. MiXCR, applied by TCRdb to the multiplex PCR reads, yields one record per CDR3 protein. This table has around 33,000 distinct CDR3 sequences, more than 55% appearing once. Sequencing input: brain tumor tissue. The receptors derive from a male donor with glioblastoma.

The chain carries TRBV5-1 and TRBJ2-7, with 8 bases lining up with TRBD1. Germline-derived CDR1 and CDR2 are SGHRS and YFSETQ. V lost 0 bases to trimming and J lost 2 bases; unmatched junction nucleotides: 22. The CDR3 is made up of 21 amino acids. The CDR3 DNA reads TGCGCCAGCAGCTTGGGCATCTTGGGAGAGCCGGGACAGGAATCCCCCTACGAGCAGTACTTC. As protein: CASSLGILGEPGQESPYEQYF.

V gene TRBV18 combines with J gene TRBJ2-3, with 7 bases identical to TRBD2. Germline V gene lookup returns CDR1 KGHSH and CDR2 LQKENI. The CDR3 spans 16 residues. The V and J ends lost 5 bases and 2 bases, in that order; junction bases with no gene match: 10. CDR3 nucleotides: TGTGCCAGCTCAGGCGCTAGCGGAGTGTACACAGATACGCAGTATTTT. Translated, it gives CASSGASGVYTDTQYF.

The chain uses TRBV20-1 and TRBJ2-7; TRBD2 aligns across 7 bases. CDR1 and CDR2 (germline): DFQATT, SNEGSKA (reference sequence). This CDR3 has 13 residues. V gave up 8 bases and J gave up 2 bases; unmatched junction bases: 9. The CDR3 loop reads CSSGGVLTYEQYF. In DNA form, the CDR3 reads TGCAGTTCTGGGGGGGTCCTCACCTACGAGCAGTACTTC.

This clonotype was detected once. An end of the junction does not agree with germline; a read error may underlie this. The V and J genes are TRBV4-1 and TRBJ2-4; 8 nucleotides align to TRBD2. CDR1 and CDR2 from the germline V gene are MGHRA and YSYEKL. The CDR3 covers 18 residues. CDR3 sequence: CASSPRLARAPAKNIQYF. For the CDR3, the DNA is TGCGCCAGCAGCCCCCGACTAGCGAGAGCACCTGCCAAAAACATTCAATACTTC.